This T cell receptor (beta chain) was identified in a study of blood T cell repertoires in COVID-19. Study details: From T cells, B-cell-depleted T cells, or PBMCs came the material, which was cDNA or gDNA.

Assay used: immunoSEQ multiplex PCR; TCRdb lists only in-frame clones, some missing. The sample consists of about 200,000 clones, 86% of them appearing once. This CDR3 is 13 amino acids long. The ends were cut back, 5 bases at V and 4 bases at J, with 12 bases in the middle. Germline V gene sequence: CDR1 SGHRS, CDR2 YFSETQ. Sequences were obtained from peripheral blood. The TCR sequence derives from a woman aged 50 to 65 with acute or convalescent COVID-19. The chain links TRBV5-1 to TRBJ1-1; D not resolved. DNA of the CDR3: TGCGCCAGCAGTTCTGGAGTAATCACTGAAGCTTTCTTT. Translating gives CASSSGVITEAFF.